The rows below give T cell receptor beta chains drawn from one sample of a study of cytomegalovirus exposure and HLA in healthy donors. Assay: immunoSEQ multiplex PCR; the TCRdb copy retains only in-frame clones and omits some. The data contain more than 120,000 clones, around 85% of them singletons. The sample comprised PBMCs. These receptors originate from a woman in her 30s in good health and CMV-seronegative. Both conserved end residues are part of each CDR3.

v_call cdr3_length cdr3_aa
TRBV7-8 19 CASSLDSLSSGGATDTQYF
TRBV19 14 CASHSGGPTDTQYF
TRBV6-5 16 CASSLGTGLYNSPLHF
TRBV28 14 CASRSWGDDQPQHF
TRBV30 14 CAWAGTGIFGTQYF
TRBV7-9 15 CASSPGTGDTGELFF
TRBV6-6 14 CASTRTGGRYGYTF
TRBV5-6 16 CASSLGAGGAGTEAFF
TRBV6-1 14 CASSEQGMYEKLFF
TRBV5-1 14 CASSLGGSFYEQYF
TRBV6-6 16 CATEGTRGGAWNEQFF
TRBV11-2 14 CASSFGEGRWGYTF
TRBV5-1 16 CASSLEPGQGPGELFF
TRBV6-1 15 CASSDDGQVHNEQFF
TRBV4-2 13 CASSQVRLGEQFF
TRBV5-1 13 CASSFGRGNTIYF
TRBV28 15 CASSLRLAGGDTQYF
TRBV19 16 CASSMATGEANYGYTF
TRBV10-1 14 CASSDGLVAGELFF
TRBV5-1 16 CASSPWGSGGTDTQYF
TRBV2 14 CASILFQANTEAFF
TRBV7-8 13 CASTGREQETQYF
TRBV19 11 CASSSGLGYTF
TRBV5-1 14 CASSWGQAGNTIYF
TRBV5-1 14 CASSGLAGDYEQYF
TRBV2 15 CASGRTTGGSYEQYF
TRBV13 14 CASSPRTNPYEQYF
TRBV7-9 13 CASSFGLSNEQFF
TRBV30 14 CAWSVRGGGETQYF
TRBV7-2 18 CASSQSDRSPLSYNEQFF
TRBV27 17 CASSSTSGQGADNEQFF
TRBV28 15 CASSLNQGRLGTQYF